This T cell receptor beta chain was sequenced during a study of shared clonotypes between healthy human individuals (dated by TCRdb to 2020 to 2022). Background for the entire study: A couple of women and three men aged 18 to 49 years were included in the cohort. To estimate repertoire size and how much clonotypes are shared between individuals, the study performed deep sequencing of blood TCR repertoires from a few healthy adults. To increase sequencing depth and limit assay-specific biases, TCR repertoire library preparation and sequencing were carried out by different laboratories using diverse techniques. Between about 0.94 and 8.9 billion PBMCs per donor were obtained by leukapheresis. For each donor, CD4 naive and CD4 memory were each run on three plates, CD8 naive on two plates, and CD8 memory on one plate.

From the germline V gene (reference sequence), CDR1 is GTSNPN and CDR2 is SVGIG. Deletion took 4 bases off V and 3 bases off J, with a span of 12 bases between the germline ends. The CDR3 goes from the cysteine to the phenylalanine over 14 residues. The read is trimmed to its CDR3 DNA, 42 bases read in frame from base 1. Healthy HIV-negative adults with no recently reported acute infections or vaccinations were included as donors. All donors were Caucasian adults living in Nashville, Tennessee, USA. CD4+ T cells were enriched by magnetic negative selection; naive cells were then positively selected on CD45RA, and the negative fraction formed the memory subset. Blood was collected by leukapheresis, and PBMCs were isolated by Ficoll-Histopaque density gradient centrifugation and then cryopreserved in liquid nitrogen vapor phase. Analytical flow cytometry was used to check the purity and quantity of every magnetically sorted T cell population. Genomic DNA was isolated from every sorted fraction and measured by UV absorbance on a Nanodrop 2000c.

A note on this clone: The specificity of this receptor is unknown. Per-base qualities were not stored, and no clone one base away is much larger.

Findings and caveats that apply to the study as a whole: Compared with non-shared clonotypes, the clonotypes found in all four sorted-subset donors had higher generation probabilities. Only blood was sampled, and tissue TCR repertoires likely differ from those in blood. Estimated clonotype richness was generally larger for naive than for memory subsets. Pairwise subsampling led to the expectation that sequencing depth would affect the degree of clonotype sharing among donors. Even with the large sequencing depth, rarefaction of the sorted-subset datasets indicated that sequencing was incomplete. The small number of donors limited the genetic and exposure-history diversity represented. Across a few donors, roughly 5.1% of naive CD4, 3.5% of naive CD8, approximately 2.5% of memory CD4, and 0.4% of memory CD8 clonotypes were shared.

Using the deep immunoSEQ assay, multiplex PCR amplified TCR CDR3 regions from genomic DNA. Extracted genomic DNA from each cell subset was distributed evenly across all wells of several immunoSEQ 96-well plates, and each plate was treated as a replicate. For sorted subsets, about 200 ng genomic DNA, equal to tens of thousands of T cell genomes, was loaded into each replicate PCR. The purified libraries were quantified using a Qubit 3.0 fluorometer, sized with a Bioanalyzer 2100, and then quantified again using the KAPA Library Quantification kit. Each immunoSEQ 96-well plate was sequenced on its own single-read 150-cycle Illumina NextSeq 550 flow cell. The authors' pipeline ran thus. Because only junctional sequences without quality scores were contained in the immunoSEQ output, filtering matching that applied to full-length reads could not be performed. Sequences were annotated with PyIR, a Python wrapper for IgBLAST v1.9, and V/J genes and CDR3 were assigned using IMGT germline references. Reads with weak V/J assignments (E-value above 1e-6), missing CDR3, stop codons, out-of-frame junctions, or ambiguous translated residues were removed. V3J clonotypes were defined as sequences sharing the same inferred V gene, J gene, and CDR3 amino acid sequence. The percentage overlap between two repertoires was calculated by dividing the number of shared unique clonotypes by the size of the smaller repertoire. Three approaches were used to assess repertoire richness: RTK rarefaction, the Chao1 estimator, and Recon v2.1 estimates of unobserved clonotypes. Generation probabilities for all TCRbeta clonotypes obtained by the gDNA method from a few donors were computed using OLGA. TCRdb re-hosts the immuneACCESS table, in-frame sequences only. Its copies lack some clones; in the studies checked, an unresolved V gene accounts for under half of them, and the cause for the rest is not known. D and trimming come from the DNA, and the V and J calls and clone size come from that table. The sample table lists 1.4 million or so clones, 97% to 99% of them with a count of one. Approximately 0.4% of the sample is held by the ten biggest clonotypes.

This clonotype was obtained from a man aged 30 to 45 in good health. Recombination joined TRBV30 with TRBJ1-4; the D gene lacks a confident call. The sequenced sample was naive CD4+ T cells sorted from blood. The cell subset or site label, as the study defines it: CD45RA+ positively selected. Here the CDR3 is given as CAWNRRRSNEKLFF. The DNA sequence reads TGTGCCTGGAATCGTAGAAGGTCTAATGAAAAACTGTTTTTT.